This T cell receptor (beta chain) originates from a study of shared clonotypes between healthy human individuals. Study-wide context: CD8 memory received one plate per donor, CD8 naive two, CD4 memory three and CD4 naive three.

V was shortened by 4 bases and J by 2 bases, with 16 bases between the two germline ends. The CDR3 runs to 15 residues. Germline CDR1 and CDR2: SGHRS and YFSETQ. Method: immunoSEQ multiplex PCR; TCRdb's copy keeps in-frame clones and lacks some. The data contain 1,500,000 or so clones, around 98.5% of them seen just once; the ten biggest clones take up about 0.4%. This clonotype was sampled from a man aged 25 to 45 in good health. The V call is TRBV5-1, the J call TRBJ2-7; D gene unclear. Sequencing used naive CD4+ T cells sorted from blood. Subset noted: CD45RA+ positively selected. CDR3 protein: CASSRTAGGTYEQYF. DNA for the CDR3: TGCGCCAGCAGCCGGACGGCAGGCGGAACCTACGAGCAGTACTTC. The full variable domain, rest sourced from reference TRBV5-1 and TRBJ2-7, is KAGVTQTPRYLIKTRGQQVTLSCSPISGHRSVSWYQQTPGQGLQFLFEYFSETQRNKGNFPGRFSGRQFSNSRSEMNVSTLELGDSALYLCASSRTAGGTYEQYFGPGTRLTVT.